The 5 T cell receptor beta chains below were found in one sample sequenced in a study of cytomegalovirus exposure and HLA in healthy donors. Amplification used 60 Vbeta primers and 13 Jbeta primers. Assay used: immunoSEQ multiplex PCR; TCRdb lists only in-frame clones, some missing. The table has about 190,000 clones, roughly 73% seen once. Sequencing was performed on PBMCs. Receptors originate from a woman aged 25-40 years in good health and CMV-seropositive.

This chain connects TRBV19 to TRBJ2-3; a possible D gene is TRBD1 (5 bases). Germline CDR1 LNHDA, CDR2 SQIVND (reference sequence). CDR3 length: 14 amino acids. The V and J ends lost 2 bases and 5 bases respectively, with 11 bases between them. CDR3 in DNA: TGTGCCAGTAGTATAACCAGGGCTGGAGATACGCAGTATTTT. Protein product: CASSITRAGDTQYF.

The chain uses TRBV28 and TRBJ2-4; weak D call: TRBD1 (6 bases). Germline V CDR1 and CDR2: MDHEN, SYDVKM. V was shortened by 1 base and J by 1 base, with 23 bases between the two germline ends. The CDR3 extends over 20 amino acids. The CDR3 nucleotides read TGTGCCAGCAGTTTATCTTTTGGGGGCACCGTATCCCTGGCCAAAAACATTCAGTACTTC. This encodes CASSLSFGGTVSLAKNIQYF.

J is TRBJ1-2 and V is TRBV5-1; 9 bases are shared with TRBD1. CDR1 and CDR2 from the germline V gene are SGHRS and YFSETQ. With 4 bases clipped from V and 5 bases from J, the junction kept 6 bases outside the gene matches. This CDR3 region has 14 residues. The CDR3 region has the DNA TGCGCCAGCAGCCAAACGGGACAGGGTTATGGCTACACCTTC. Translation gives CASSQTGQGYGYTF.

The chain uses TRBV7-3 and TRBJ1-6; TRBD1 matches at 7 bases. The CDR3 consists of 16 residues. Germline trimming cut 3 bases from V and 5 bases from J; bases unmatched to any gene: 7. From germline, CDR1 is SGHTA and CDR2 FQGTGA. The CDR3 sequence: CASSLFGTENNSPLHF. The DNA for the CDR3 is TGTGCCAGCAGCTTGTTCGGGACAGAGAATAATTCACCCCTCCACTTT.

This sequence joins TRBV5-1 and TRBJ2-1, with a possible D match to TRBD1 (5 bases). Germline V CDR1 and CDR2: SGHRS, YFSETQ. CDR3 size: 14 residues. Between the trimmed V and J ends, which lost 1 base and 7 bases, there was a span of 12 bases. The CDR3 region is CASSLPRGENEQFF. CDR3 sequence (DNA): TGCGCCAGCAGCTTGCCAAGGGGCGAAAATGAGCAGTTCTTC.